A selection of T cell receptor beta chains follows, all from one sample in a study of CD8 T cells in Susac syndrome. MiXCR, run by TCRdb on the immunoSEQ multiplex PCR reads, gives a single entry per CDR3 protein. The profile shows 250,000 to 300,000 distinct CDR3 sequences, approximately 90% of them singletons. Sequencing was performed on CD8+ T cells from PBMCs. All receptors derive from a human donor with multiple sclerosis. Both conserved end residues are part of each CDR3. The D gene is left open where the match is weak. Rows give clone size only sometimes, using once, few, many, or a class for an expanded clone.

V	J	size	D	CDR3	DNA
TRBV28	TRBJ2-7	.	.	CASSYHPEDGAYEQYF	TGTGCCAGCAGTTACCACCCTGAGGACGGAGCCTACGAGCAGTACTTC
TRBV7-9	TRBJ2-3	.	TRBD1	CASSGGQESTDTQYF	TGTGCCAGCAGCGGGGGACAGGAGAGCACAGATACGCAGTATTTT
TRBV13	TRBJ2-1	.	TRBD2	CASSRGGGIRDEQFF	TGTGCCAGCAGCCGCGGCGGGGGGATTAGGGATGAGCAGTTCTTC
TRBV28	TRBJ1-1	.	.	CASSWRGAMTEAFF	TGTGCCAGCAGTTGGCGGGGGGCGATGACTGAAGCTTTCTTT
TRBV27	TRBJ2-7	once	.	CASSGGTLPSYEQYF	TGTGCCAGCAGTGGGGGGACTCTGCCCTCCTACGAGCAGTACTTC
TRBV7-9	TRBJ1-1	.	.	CASSLATGSNTEAFF	TGTGCCAGCAGCTTAGCCACAGGGTCGAACACTGAAGCTTTCTTT
TRBV5-1	TRBJ2-7	.	.	CASSWTGLNYEQYF	TGCGCCAGCAGCTGGACCGGCCTTAACTACGAGCAGTACTTC
TRBV19	TRBJ2-1	.	.	CASGISVDNEQFF	TGTGCCAGTGGTATCTCTGTCGACAATGAGCAGTTCTTC
TRBV6-2/TRBV6-3	TRBJ2-5	.	.	CASSYYLAGGETQYF	TGTGCCAGCAGTTACTATCTAGCCGGAGGAGAGACCCAGTACTTC
TRBV12-3/TRBV12-4	TRBJ2-1	.	.	CASTDDNYNEQFF	TGTGCCAGCACCGATGACAATTACAATGAGCAGTTCTTC
TRBV29-1	TRBJ2-1	.	TRBD1	CSVSATGGMDEQFF	TGCAGCGTTTCGGCGACAGGGGGTATGGATGAGCAGTTCTTC
TRBV4-3	TRBJ2-7	.	.	CASSQERGVPYEQYF	TGCGCCAGCAGCCAAGAGAGAGGGGTTCCCTACGAGCAGTACTTC
TRBV6-1	TRBJ2-1	.	TRBD2	CASSPGTTNEQFF	TGTGCCAGCAGTCCCGGGACTACCAATGAGCAGTTCTTC
TRBV6-2/TRBV6-3	TRBJ2-7	few	TRBD1	CASSKPTGDKKGEQYF	TGTGCCAGCAGCAAACCTACAGGGGACAAAAAGGGCGAGCAGTACTTC
TRBV29-1	TRBJ1-1	.	.	CSVGPRESTEAFF	TGCAGCGTTGGTCCCCGGGAATCCACTGAAGCTTTCTTT
TRBV20-1	TRBJ2-4	.	TRBD1	CSATGQGPWDIQYF	TGCAGTGCTACAGGACAGGGGCCCTGGGACATTCAGTACTTC
TRBV6-6	TRBJ2-3	once	.	CASSVPSDQSTDTQYF	TGTGCCAGCAGTGTCCCCTCCGACCAGAGCACAGATACGCAGTATTTT
TRBV19	TRBJ2-3	.	.	CASRVGGSTDTQYF	TGTGCCAGTAGGGTCGGCGGTAGCACAGATACGCAGTATTTT
TRBV12-3/TRBV12-4	TRBJ2-1	once	.	CASSLDGVSSYNEQFF	TGTGCCAGCAGTTTAGACGGGGTGAGCTCCTACAATGAGCAGTTCTTC
TRBV4-1	TRBJ1-1	.	TRBD1	CASSQETGGPEAFF	TGCGCCAGCAGCCAAGAGACAGGGGGTCCTGAAGCTTTCTTT
TRBV3-1	TRBJ2-3	.	TRBD2	CASSQDAAGGPSTDTQYF	TGTGCCAGCAGCCAAGATGCAGCGGGGGGACCTAGCACAGATACGCAGTATTTT
TRBV4-3	TRBJ2-7	.	.	CASSQDWGLNYEQYF	TGCGCCAGCAGCCAAGATTGGGGACTTAACTACGAGCAGTACTTC
TRBV6-2/TRBV6-3	TRBJ2-7	.	.	CASTGGSSAREQYF	TGTGCCAGCACAGGGGGGTCGTCGGCGCGTGAGCAGTACTTC
TRBV3-1	TRBJ2-4	.	.	CASSLPGTPQYF	TGTGCCAGCAGCCTTCCGGGAACCCCACAGTACTTC
TRBV30	TRBJ2-7	.	.	CAWTSSVYYEQYF	TGTGCCTGGACTTCTAGCGTCTACTACGAGCAGTACTTC
TRBV30	TRBJ2-1	.	.	CAWRGILPANEQFF	TGTGCTTGGAGAGGGATCCTCCCCGCCAATGAGCAGTTCTTC
TRBV7-9	TRBJ2-7	.	TRBD1	CASSSPGTGAYEQYF	TGTGCCAGCAGCTCACCCGGGACAGGAGCCTACGAGCAGTACTTC
TRBV11-1	TRBJ1-1	few	.	CASSFAESTEAFF	TGTGCCAGCAGCTTCGCCGAATCCACTGAAGCTTTCTTT
TRBV27	TRBJ1-1	.	.	CASAVMVGGNTEAFF	TGTGCCAGCGCGGTAATGGTAGGGGGGAACACTGAAGCTTTCTTT
TRBV4-1	TRBJ1-6	.	TRBD1	CASSQEYGTGRPPLHF	TGCGCCAGCAGCCAAGAATACGGGACAGGGAGGCCACCCCTCCACTTT
TRBV12-3/TRBV12-4	TRBJ2-1	.	.	CASSLSISRDEQFF	TGTGCCAGCAGTTTATCAATTAGCAGGGATGAGCAGTTCTTC
TRBV18	TRBJ2-5	once	.	CASSPLNTPKETQYF	TGTGCCAGCTCACCACTAAATACACCCAAAGAGACCCAGTACTTC
TRBV9	TRBJ1-4	.	.	CASSSSTGNGEKLFF	TGTGCCAGCAGCAGCTCGACGGGTAATGGAGAAAAACTGTTTTTT
TRBV10-3	TRBJ2-7	.	.	CAISPGQSYEQYF	TGTGCCATCAGCCCCGGACAGTCCTACGAGCAGTACTTC
TRBV6-2/TRBV6-3	TRBJ2-3	few	TRBD2	CASSRTSGGTDTQYF	TGTGCCAGCAGTCGGACTAGCGGGGGCACAGATACGCAGTATTTT
TRBV9	TRBJ1-5	.	TRBD1	CASSSGTGDLGNQPQHF	TGTGCCAGCAGCTCCGGGACAGGGGATCTGGGCAATCAGCCCCAGCATTTT
TRBV6-5	TRBJ2-5	.	.	CASSYSPGQETQYF	TGTGCCAGCAGTTACTCCCCCGGCCAAGAGACCCAGTACTTC
TRBV9	TRBJ1-5	.	.	CASSAQGYPNQPQHF	TGTGCCAGCAGCGCTCAGGGTTACCCCAATCAGCCCCAGCATTTT
TRBV6-2/TRBV6-3	TRBJ1-5	.	.	CASSFPFLGRNQPQHF	TGTGCCAGCAGTTTTCCCTTTCTCGGGCGCAATCAGCCCCAGCATTTT
TRBV7-9	TRBJ2-1	.	TRBD2	CASSLILADYNEQFF	TGTGCCAGCAGCTTGATCCTAGCGGATTACAATGAGCAGTTCTTC
TRBV6-2/TRBV6-3	TRBJ2-1	.	TRBD2	CASSYPLIAGGDNEQFF	TGTGCCAGCAGTTACCCCCTGATTGCGGGAGGGGACAATGAGCAGTTCTTC
TRBV7-2	TRBJ2-7	.	TRBD1	CASSFPGQHYEQYF	TGTGCCAGCAGCTTTCCGGGACAGCACTACGAGCAGTACTTC
TRBV6-2/TRBV6-3	TRBJ2-7	few	.	CASSYSGGQYF	TGTGCCAGCAGTTACTCCGGCGGGCAGTACTTC
TRBV20-1	TRBJ2-3	.	TRBD1	CSAERDRSTDTQYF	TGCAGTGCGGAAAGGGACAGAAGCACAGATACGCAGTATTTT
TRBV13	TRBJ2-7	.	.	CASSLTGTPSGEQYF	TGTGCCAGCAGCTTAACCGGGACACCTTCGGGCGAGCAGTACTTC
TRBV4-3	TRBJ1-1	.	TRBD1	CASSQEVWQGALISAEAFF	TGCGCCAGCAGCCAAGAGGTATGGCAGGGGGCCCTTATATCCGCTGAAGCTTTCTTT
TRBV4-3	TRBJ2-3	.	.	CASSQDSGPDTQYF	TGCGCCAGCAGCCAAGATTCGGGGCCAGATACGCAGTATTTT
TRBV21-1	TRBJ1-6	.	.	CASRRYPSPLHF	TGTGCCAGCAGGCGTTACCCTTCACCCCTCCACTTT
TRBV2	TRBJ2-1	.	.	CASQDNEQFF	TGTGCCAGCCAGGACAATGAGCAGTTCTTC
TRBV6-2/TRBV6-3	TRBJ1-2	.	.	CASSYLGTNVGYTF	TGTGCCAGCAGTTATTTGGGGACAAATGTTGGCTACACCTTC
TRBV14	TRBJ2-5	.	.	CASSQVEETGEETQYF	TGTGCCAGCAGCCAAGTAGAAGAAACGGGTGAAGAGACCCAGTACTTC
TRBV19	TRBJ1-5	.	.	CASSISRSRSNQPQHF	TGTGCCAGTAGTATATCTCGGAGTCGTAGCAATCAGCCCCAGCATTTT
TRBV7-2	TRBJ2-1	.	TRBD2	CASSFGLASGEQFF	TGTGCCAGCAGCTTCGGACTAGCGTCGGGTGAGCAGTTCTTC